The present entry profiles one TCR beta chain with its context. The CDR3 loop spans 16 amino acids. CDR1 is SGHDN and CDR2 is FVKESK in the germline V gene. Trimming stripped 0 bases from V and 1 base from J, with 12 bases between. The sample originates from a study of blood T cell repertoires in COVID-19. In terms of age and location, participants ranged from roughly 18 to 90 years and lived in about two dozen US areas. Some clones are missing from TCRdb's copy, which holds only in-frame ones; the method was immunoSEQ multiplex PCR. Of under 300,000 clones listed, 88% are singletons. The chain carries TRBV14 and TRBJ1-1, with D maybe TRBD1 (5 bases). The source is a woman aged 45-60 years who had recovered from COVID-19. Sequencing input: PBMCs or T cells enriched from blood (not recorded which). The CDR3 sequence is CASSQEDRDTNTEAFF. The CDR3 region has the DNA TGTGCCAGCAGCCAAGAAGACAGAGATACGAACACTGAAGCTTTCTTT.